This T cell receptor (beta chain) originates from a study of cytomegalovirus exposure and HLA in healthy donors (dated 2017 in TCRdb). Regarding the complete study: According to a later analysis, the 100 to 150 validation repertoires were produced on the same platform as the 666 repertoires of the first cohort. High-throughput TCR immunosequencing, statistical association of individual TCRs with disease status, and machine learning were combined to predict cytomegalovirus infection status. Along with the roughly 670-subject first cohort, a separate validation cohort of about 110 different subjects was used. The aim of the study was to test whether cataloging public T cell receptors could identify signatures of past pathogen exposure. General study outcomes and caveats: A later analysis had no HLA typing for the validation cohort, so co-occurrence there was scored across all 110 or so repertoires. Most TCR sequences were observed very rarely across donors, whereas some public TCRs were present in many individuals. The authors suggested that the approach could potentially be extended to other disease states and immunological phenotypes. In vitro tests confirmed that a few of the cytomegalovirus-associated TCR beta chains recognize cytomegalovirus antigens. The study gave a list of some 150 TCR beta chains associated with cytomegalovirus. The classifier was reported to diagnose cytomegalovirus status with high specificity and sensitivity in both the original and validation cohorts. A later analysis found that TCRs clustered in the first cohort also tended to co-occur in the 130 or so validation repertoires, with 90% to 95% of cluster scores above 0.

The CDR3 measures 15 amino acids from cysteine to phenylalanine. Solely the CDR3 DNA is kept, with 45 bases framed from the first base. Germline trimming amounts to 6 bases on V and 2 bases on J, with 10 as the count of junction bases outside the gene matches. CDR1 and CDR2 are drawn from the germline V gene: MDHEN, SYDVKM. Separate from the roughly 650-subject first cohort, the validation cohort of 120 subjects was the group to which the donors belonged. Receptors were amplified or captured by the immunoSEQ multiplex PCR assay. On the study's bioinformatics: A statistical classification framework was built to diagnose cytomegalovirus status from the catalog of TCR beta chain sequences. Held by TCRdb, this immuneACCESS table contains in-frame sequences only and omits some clones. Under half of the omission traces to an unresolved V gene where checked; the cause of the rest is unknown. Clone size and V and J calls were adopted from that table, with D and trimming inferred from the DNA. The sample contains approximately 160,000 clones, approximately 89% of them found a single time. In total, the top ten clones hold 4% to 5% of the sample.

In regard to this clone: Which antigen it targets is not known. There are no base qualities to consult, and no much larger clone falls within one base.

The chain is encoded by TRBV28 joined to TRBJ2-7; 7 bases in the middle match TRBD1. The source is a man aged 18 to 29 in good health and CMV-seropositive. Sequencing used PBMCs. The CDR3 reads CASRTDRDAPYEQYF. The DNA reads as follows: TGTGCCAGCAGGACTGACAGGGACGCTCCCTACGAGCAGTACTTC.